This T cell receptor (beta chain) was captured by sequencing in a study of regulatory T cells in long-lasting Graves disease. This clonotype appeared many times. CDR1 is MNHEY, CDR2 SVGEGT, per germline. The CDR3 spans 19 residues. V shed 2 bases and J shed 0 bases, with 20 bases lying between them. Both iRepertoire HTBI primers and Arm-PCR of CDR3 regions were used to build the TCR beta libraries. TCRdb reanalysed the multiplex PCR reads using MiXCR and keeps one entry per CDR3 protein. The sample contains around 400,000 distinct CDR3 sequences, around 23% of which appear only once. Time point here: persistent/refractory GD, antithyroid drugs over 5 years with positive TRAb. The TCR library was prepared using RNA isolated from PBMCs.

The chain couples TRBV6-2 or TRBV6-3 to TRBJ2-4, with D possibly TRBD1 on 5 matching bases. The sample in question was peripheral blood mononuclear cells (PBMCs), obtained when the disease was refractory, from a patient treated with antithyroid drugs. This TCR derives from a female donor with Graves disease. CDR3: CASSYAAGLNQLAKNIQYF. The CDR3 bases are TGTGCCAGCAGTTACGCTGCAGGGCTAAACCAACTAGCCAAAAACATTCAGTACTTC.